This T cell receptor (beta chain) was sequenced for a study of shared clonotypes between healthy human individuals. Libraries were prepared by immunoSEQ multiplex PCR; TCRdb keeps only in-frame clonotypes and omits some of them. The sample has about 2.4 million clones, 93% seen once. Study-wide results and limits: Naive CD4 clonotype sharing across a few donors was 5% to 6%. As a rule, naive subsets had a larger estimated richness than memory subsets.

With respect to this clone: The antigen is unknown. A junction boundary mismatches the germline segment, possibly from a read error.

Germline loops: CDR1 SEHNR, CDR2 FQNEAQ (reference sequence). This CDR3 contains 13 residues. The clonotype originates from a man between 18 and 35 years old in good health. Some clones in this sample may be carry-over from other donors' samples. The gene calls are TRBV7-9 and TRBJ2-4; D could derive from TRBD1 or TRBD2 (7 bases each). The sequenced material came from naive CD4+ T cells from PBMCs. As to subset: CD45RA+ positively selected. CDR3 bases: TGTGCCAGCAGCCGTGGGGACTCCCAGGGGGGGGACTTC. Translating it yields CASSRGDSQGGDF.